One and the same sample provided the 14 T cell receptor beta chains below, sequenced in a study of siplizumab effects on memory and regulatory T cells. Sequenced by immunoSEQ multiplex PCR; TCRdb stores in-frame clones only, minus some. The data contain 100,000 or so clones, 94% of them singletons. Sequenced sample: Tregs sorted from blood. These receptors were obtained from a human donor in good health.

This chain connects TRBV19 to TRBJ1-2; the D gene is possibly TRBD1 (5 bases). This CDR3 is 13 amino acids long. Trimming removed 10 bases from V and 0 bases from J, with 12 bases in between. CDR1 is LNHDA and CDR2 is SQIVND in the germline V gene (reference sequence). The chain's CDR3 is CATARDPNYGYTF. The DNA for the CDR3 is TGTGCCACCGCACGGGACCCTAACTATGGCTACACCTTC.

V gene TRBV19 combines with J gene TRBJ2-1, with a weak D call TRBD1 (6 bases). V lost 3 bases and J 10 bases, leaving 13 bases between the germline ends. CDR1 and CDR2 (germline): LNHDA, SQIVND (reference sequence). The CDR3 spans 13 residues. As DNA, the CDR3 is TGTGCCAGTAGTATTTGGGGGCAACGGGAGCAGTTCTTC. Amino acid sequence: CASSIWGQREQFF. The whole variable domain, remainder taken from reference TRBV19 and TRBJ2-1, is DGGITQSPKYLFRKEGQNVTLSCEQNLNHDAMYWYRQDPGQGLRLIYYSQIVNDFQKGDIAEGYSVSREKKESFPLTVTSAQKNPTAFYLCASSIWGQREQFFGPGTRLTVL.

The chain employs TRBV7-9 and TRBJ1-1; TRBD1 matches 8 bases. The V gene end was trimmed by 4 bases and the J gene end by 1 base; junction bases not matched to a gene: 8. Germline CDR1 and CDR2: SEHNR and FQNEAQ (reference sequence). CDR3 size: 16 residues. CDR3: CASSSILGTGNTEAFF. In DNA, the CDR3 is TGTGCCAGCAGCTCAATATTGGGGACAGGGAACACTGAAGCTTTCTTT.

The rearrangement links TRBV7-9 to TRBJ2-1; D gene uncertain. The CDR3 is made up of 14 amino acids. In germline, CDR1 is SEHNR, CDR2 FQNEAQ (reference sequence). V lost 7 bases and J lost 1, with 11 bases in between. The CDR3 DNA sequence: TGTGCCAGCACCCTAACCCTTTCCTACAATGAGCAGTTCTTC. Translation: CASTLTLSYNEQFF.

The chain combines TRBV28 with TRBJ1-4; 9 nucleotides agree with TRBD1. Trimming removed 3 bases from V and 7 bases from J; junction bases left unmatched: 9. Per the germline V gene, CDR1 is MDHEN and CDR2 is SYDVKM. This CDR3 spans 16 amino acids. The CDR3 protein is CASSFGVDRGREKLFF. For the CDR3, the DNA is TGTGCCAGCAGTTTCGGGGTGGACAGGGGCCGTGAAAAACTGTTTTTT. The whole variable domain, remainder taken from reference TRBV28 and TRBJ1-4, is DVKVTQSSRYLVKRTGEKVFLECVQDMDHENMFWYRQDPGLGLRLIYFSYDVKMKEKGDIPEGYSVSREKKERFSLILESASTNQTSMYLCASSFGVDRGREKLFFGSGTQLSVL.

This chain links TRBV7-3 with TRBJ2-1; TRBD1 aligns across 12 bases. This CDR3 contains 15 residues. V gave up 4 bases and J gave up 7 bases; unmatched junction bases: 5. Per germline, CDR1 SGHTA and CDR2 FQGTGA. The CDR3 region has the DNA TGTGCCAGCAGCTCCGGGACAGGGGGCTCAAATGAGCAGTTCTTC. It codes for CASSSGTGGSNEQFF.

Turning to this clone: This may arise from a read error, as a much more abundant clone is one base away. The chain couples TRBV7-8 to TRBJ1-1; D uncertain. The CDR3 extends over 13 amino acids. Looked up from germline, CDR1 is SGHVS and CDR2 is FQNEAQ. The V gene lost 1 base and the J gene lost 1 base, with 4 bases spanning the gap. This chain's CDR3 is CASSLGKNTEAFF. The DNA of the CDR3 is TGTGCCAGCAGCTTAGGAAAGAACACTGAAGCTTTCTTT.

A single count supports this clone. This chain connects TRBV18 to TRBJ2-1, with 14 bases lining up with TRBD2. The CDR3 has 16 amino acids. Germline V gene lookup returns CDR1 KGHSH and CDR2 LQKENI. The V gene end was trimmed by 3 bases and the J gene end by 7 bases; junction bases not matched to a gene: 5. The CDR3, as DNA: TGTGCCAGCTCACCCCTCGGGACTAGCGGGAGAAATGAGCAGTTCTTC. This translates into CASSPLGTSGRNEQFF. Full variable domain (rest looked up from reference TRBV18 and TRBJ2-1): NAGVMQNPRHLVRRRGQEARLRCSPMKGHSHVYWYRQLPEEGLKFMVYLQKENIIDESGMPKERFSAEFPKEGPSILRIQQVVRGDSAAYFCASSPLGTSGRNEQFFGPGTRLTVL.

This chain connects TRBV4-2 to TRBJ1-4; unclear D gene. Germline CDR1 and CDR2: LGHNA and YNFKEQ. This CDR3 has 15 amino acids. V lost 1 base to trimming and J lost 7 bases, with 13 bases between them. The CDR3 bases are TGTGCCAGCAGCCAAGTCGCAGCCCTTAGTGAAAAACTGTTTTTT. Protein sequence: CASSQVAALSEKLFF.

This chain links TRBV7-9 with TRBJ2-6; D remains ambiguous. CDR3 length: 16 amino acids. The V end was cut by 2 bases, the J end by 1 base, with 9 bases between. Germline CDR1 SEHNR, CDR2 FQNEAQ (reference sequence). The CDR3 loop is CASSLLTISGANVLTF. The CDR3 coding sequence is TGTGCCAGCAGCTTATTGACCATATCTGGGGCCAACGTCCTGACTTTC.

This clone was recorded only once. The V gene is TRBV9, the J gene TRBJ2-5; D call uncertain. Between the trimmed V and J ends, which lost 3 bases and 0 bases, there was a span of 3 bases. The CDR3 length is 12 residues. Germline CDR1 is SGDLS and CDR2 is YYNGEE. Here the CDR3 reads CASSDYQETQYF. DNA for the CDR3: TGTGCCAGCAGCGATTACCAAGAGACCCAGTACTTC.

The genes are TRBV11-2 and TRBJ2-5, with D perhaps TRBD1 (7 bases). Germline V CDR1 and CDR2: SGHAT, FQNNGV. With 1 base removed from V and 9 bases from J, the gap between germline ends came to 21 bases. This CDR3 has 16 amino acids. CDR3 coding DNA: TGTGCCAGCAGCTTAGTCCAGGGGGGCCGTTTAATGGCCCAGTACTTC. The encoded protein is CASSLVQGGRLMAQYF.

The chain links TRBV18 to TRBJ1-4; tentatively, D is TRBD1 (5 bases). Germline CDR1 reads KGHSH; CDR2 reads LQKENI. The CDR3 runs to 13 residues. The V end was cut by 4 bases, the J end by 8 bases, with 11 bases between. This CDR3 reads CASSRLGREKLFF. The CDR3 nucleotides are TGTGCCAGCTCACGGCTGGGACGAGAAAAACTGTTTTTT.

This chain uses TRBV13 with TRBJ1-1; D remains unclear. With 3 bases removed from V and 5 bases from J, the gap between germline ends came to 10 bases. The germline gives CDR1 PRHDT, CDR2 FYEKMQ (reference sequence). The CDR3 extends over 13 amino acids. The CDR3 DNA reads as TGTGCCAGCAGCTTTTGGGGTATTACTGAAGCTTTCTTT. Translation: CASSFWGITEAFF.